These 21 T cell receptor beta chains were sequenced from one sample in a study of cytomegalovirus exposure and HLA in healthy donors. PCR involved 60 Vbeta and 13 Jbeta primers. Some clones are missing from TCRdb's copy, which holds only in-frame ones; the method was immunoSEQ multiplex PCR. The sample includes around 100,000 clones, roughly 73% seen only once; the top ten take approximately 0.9%. Sequencing input: PBMCs. The receptor source for this set is a woman aged 25 to 45 in good health and CMV-seronegative.

This clone was observed a few times. J is TRBJ1-1 and V is TRBV19, with 8 nucleotides matching TRBD1. This CDR3 comprises 12 residues. CDR1 and CDR2 (germline): LNHDA, SQIVND (reference sequence). V lost 10 bases, J lost 3 bases, and 4 bases stayed unmatched. The CDR3, as DNA: TGTGCCACCAGGACAGGGTACACTGAAGCTTTCTTT. It specifies CATRTGYTEAFF.

The chain employs TRBV4-2 and TRBJ1-1, with a weak D call TRBD1 (6 bases). The CDR3 runs 16 residues. Germline V gene data show CDR1 as LGHNA and CDR2 as YNFKEQ. With 4 bases removed from V and 6 bases from J, the gap between germline ends came to 21 bases. DNA of the CDR3: TGTGCCAGCAGCCCCGAGGCCCGACAGGAAGGGGCTGAAGCTTTCTTT. Translating gives CASSPEARQEGAEAFF.

This clone has a handful of counts. V usage is TRBV27 and J usage is TRBJ1-5; D ambiguous. This CDR3 region has 15 residues. The V gene lost 3 bases and the J gene lost 2 bases, with 11 bases spanning the gap. Germline CDR1 reads MNHEY; CDR2 reads SMNVEV (reference sequence). This chain's CDR3 is CASSLMVGGNQPQHF. The CDR3 coding sequence is TGTGCCAGCAGTTTGATGGTCGGGGGCAATCAGCCCCAGCATTTT.

The chain uses TRBV6-5 and TRBJ1-1, with TRBD1 matching over 10 bases. In germline, CDR1 is MNHEY, CDR2 SVGAGI. The CDR3 length is 14 residues. After removal of 4 bases from V and 3 bases from J, the junction contained 2 bases not matched to a gene. The CDR3 region is CASSFGQGDTEAFF. The CDR3 DNA is TGTGCCAGCAGTTTTGGACAGGGGGACACTGAAGCTTTCTTT.

In this sample, this clone turned up a few times. This sequence joins TRBV27 and TRBJ2-7; TRBD2 aligns across 7 bases. With 5 bases clipped from V and 4 bases from J, the junction kept 8 bases outside the gene matches. The CDR3 covers 14 residues. CDR1 and CDR2 from the germline V gene are MNHEY and SMNVEV (reference sequence). The DNA of the CDR3 is TGTGCCAGCAGTCCCGGGGAGGGCTTGTACGAGCAGTACTTC. It encodes CASSPGEGLYEQYF.

This sequence joins TRBV13 and TRBJ2-1; 8 nucleotides line up with TRBD2. The junction had 10 bases not matched to a gene; V was cut back by 5 bases and J by 7 bases. Germline values: CDR1 PRHDT, CDR2 FYEKMQ (reference sequence). The CDR3 extends over 15 amino acids. The DNA for the CDR3 is TGTGCCAGCAGCGGCTGGGGTAGCGGGGATAATGAGCAGTTCTTC. It encodes CASSGWGSGDNEQFF.

This clone is a singleton in its sample. The chain uses TRBV13 and TRBJ2-7; 9 bases align to TRBD2. The CDR3 spans 15 residues. With V trimmed by 0 bases and J by 3 bases, 3 bases remained unmatched. Germline values: CDR1 PRHDT, CDR2 FYEKMQ (reference sequence). CDR3 nucleotides: TGTGCCAGCAGCTTAGGCCCTAGCGGGGTCTACGAGCAGTACTTC. The encoded protein is CASSLGPSGVYEQYF.

The V gene is TRBV12-5, the J gene TRBJ1-1, with unresolved D. Trimming pared 5 bases from V and 5 bases from J, leaving 15 bases between. Per the germline V gene, CDR1 is LGHNT and CDR2 is FRNRAP. This CDR3 region has 14 residues. CDR3 nucleotide sequence: TGTGCTAGTGGTAAAAACAAGGCGGGAACTGAAGCTTTCTTT. Translated, it gives CASGKNKAGTEAFF.

The J gene is TRBJ2-7, the V gene TRBV6-5; D unresolved. The CDR3 spans 13 residues. Trimming stripped 5 bases from V and 3 bases from J, with 11 bases between. CDR1 is MNHEY, CDR2 SVGAGI, per germline. The CDR3 reads CASSLRPYYEQYF. CDR3 coding DNA: TGTGCCAGCAGTCTCAGGCCCTACTACGAGCAGTACTTC.

This clone appeared a few times. The V and J genes are TRBV2 and TRBJ1-2, with 7 bases identical to TRBD1. The J segment lost 8 bases and the V segment lost 8 bases, leaving 8 bases of the junction unmatched. The CDR3 has 12 residues. In germline, CDR1 is SNHLY, CDR2 FYNNEI. The DNA for the CDR3 is TGTGCCAGCGGCGGGGACAGCGAAGGCTACACCTTC. Its protein product is CASGGDSEGYTF.

The chain joins TRBV9 to TRBJ1-6, with D possibly TRBD1 on 5 matching bases. The V and J ends lost 1 base and 6 bases respectively, with 11 bases between them. The CDR3 totals 15 residues. Germline loops: CDR1 SGDLS, CDR2 YYNGEE. In DNA form, the CDR3 reads TGTGCCAGCAGCGTACGGCGGGACTCTAATTCACCCCTCCACTTT. It encodes CASSVRRDSNSPLHF.

The V call is TRBV5-4, the J call TRBJ2-7; TRBD2 agrees at 8 bases. Germline CDR1 is SGHNT and CDR2 is YYREEE (reference sequence). The CDR3 extends over 14 amino acids. With 3 bases clipped from V and 3 bases from J, the junction kept 5 bases outside the gene matches. CDR3 amino acids: CASSYHGTSYEQYF. CDR3 coding DNA: TGTGCCAGCAGCTACCATGGGACTAGCTACGAGCAGTACTTC. Filled out from reference TRBV5-4 and TRBJ2-7, the complete variable domain reads ETGVTQSPTHLIKTRGQQVTLRCSSQSGHNTVSWYQQALGQGPQFIFQYYREEENGRGNFPPRFSGLQFPNYSSELNVNALELDDSALYLCASSYHGTSYEQYFGPGTRLTVT.

J is TRBJ2-3 and V is TRBV5-8; D may be TRBD2 (6 bases). The CDR3 runs 15 residues. Germline V gene data show CDR1 as SGHTS and CDR2 as YDEGEE. V lost 2 bases to trimming and J lost 5 bases, with 15 bases between them. The CDR3 loop is CASSFSPGAVDTQYF. Here the CDR3 DNA reads TGTGCCAGCAGCTTTTCCCCGGGAGCTGTAGATACGCAGTATTTT.

J is TRBJ2-7 and V is TRBV5-4; 8 nucleotides agree with TRBD2. The junction had 15 bases not matched to a gene; V was cut back by 0 bases and J by 7 bases. CDR3 length: 17 amino acids. Per germline, CDR1 SGHNT and CDR2 YYREEE (reference sequence). Here the CDR3 reads CASSLAGAGGWLGEQYF. CDR3 nucleotides: TGTGCCAGCAGCTTGGCCGGGGCGGGAGGCTGGCTTGGGGAGCAGTACTTC.

The V call is TRBV2, the J call TRBJ1-2; 10 bases match TRBD1. The CDR3 is 15 residues long. The ends lost 4 bases at V and 2 bases at J; junction bases unmatched: 4. Germline V lookup: CDR1 SNHLY, CDR2 FYNNEI. CDR3 coding DNA: TGTGCCAGCAGTGTTGTGGGACAGGGGAACTATGGCTACACCTTC. It translates to CASSVVGQGNYGYTF.

The V and J genes are TRBV18 and TRBJ2-1, with 7 bases lining up with TRBD1. The CDR3 has 15 amino acids. Germline V gives CDR1 KGHSH, CDR2 LQKENI. V gave up 3 bases and J gave up 3 bases; unmatched junction bases: 5. The CDR3 DNA is TGTGCCAGCTCACCCCTAGGGGGCCACTACAATGAGCAGTTCTTC. It translates to CASSPLGGHYNEQFF. The whole variable domain, remainder taken from reference TRBV18 and TRBJ2-1, is NAGVMQNPRHLVRRRGQEARLRCSPMKGHSHVYWYRQLPEEGLKFMVYLQKENIIDESGMPKERFSAEFPKEGPSILRIQQVVRGDSAAYFCASSPLGGHYNEQFFGPGTRLTVL.

This clone was seen once. This chain links TRBV4-2 with TRBJ2-1; 10 nucleotides match TRBD2. The CDR3 consists of 13 residues. The V and J ends lost 5 bases and 8 bases, in that order; junction bases with no gene match: 3. Germline loops: CDR1 LGHNA, CDR2 YNFKEQ. CDR3 region: CASSSGTSDEQFF. CDR3 coding DNA: TGTGCCAGCAGCTCAGGGACTAGCGATGAGCAGTTCTTC.

This clone showed up just a few times. The chain combines TRBV11-3 with TRBJ1-2; D uncertain. The CDR3 is 15 residues long. V lost 1 base and J lost 5, with 14 bases in between. The germline V gene encodes CDR1 SGHNT and CDR2 YENEEA. The CDR3 nucleotides read TGTGCCAGCAGCTTAGTTCCCGACTCATTGTATGGCTACACCTTC. As protein: CASSLVPDSLYGYTF.

The gene calls are TRBV4-3 and TRBJ2-7, with 7 positions matching TRBD2. This CDR3 is 15 amino acids long. Looked up from germline, CDR1 is LGHNA and CDR2 is YSLEER. Losses at the gene ends were 0 bases for V and 3 bases for J; bases not matched to a gene: 5. CDR3 sequence: CASSQERAGFYEQYF. The CDR3 DNA is TGCGCCAGCAGCCAAGAGCGAGCGGGGTTCTACGAGCAGTACTTC.

The chain links TRBV5-6 to TRBJ1-3; 8 bases fit TRBD1. The CDR3 extends over 17 amino acids. The trim removed 0 bases at V and 2 bases at J, leaving 7 bases unmatched. Germline V lookup: CDR1 SGHDT, CDR2 YYEEEE. CDR3 loop: CASSLAGTGPTGNTIYF. DNA for the CDR3: TGTGCCAGCAGCTTGGCGGGGACAGGTCCTACTGGAAACACCATATATTTT.

V gene TRBV6-5 combines with J gene TRBJ2-6; TRBD1 matches at 8 bases. The CDR3 length is 15 residues. V lost 4 bases, J lost 4 bases, and 3 bases stayed unmatched. Germline V gene lookup returns CDR1 MNHEY and CDR2 SVGAGI. Here the CDR3 reads CASSLQGVGANVLTF. The CDR3, as DNA: TGTGCCAGCAGTTTACAGGGGGTCGGGGCCAACGTCCTGACTTTC.